This TCR beta chain stems from a study of blood T cell repertoires in COVID-19. Study background: Donors in the United States, Italy and Spain gave samples during acute or convalescent COVID-19. T cells, B-cell-depleted T cells, or PBMCs provided the cDNA or gDNA that served as material.

This clone was seen only a few times. In the original analysis: Reference gene primer amplification gave nucleated cell count estimates. Sequenced by immunoSEQ multiplex PCR; TCRdb stores in-frame clones only, minus some. V, J and clone size are those of that table, while D and trimming were read from the DNA. The sample gives 330,000 or so clones, approximately 91% of which show up once; approximately 0.97% is in the top ten. This CDR3 region has 16 residues. V gave up 1 base and J gave up 9 bases; unmatched junction bases: 9. Germline V gene sequence: CDR1 SGHAT, CDR2 FQNNGV. Cohort placement rested on clinical history that participants reported themselves.

The source is a woman in her 30s who had been exposed to COVID-19. Sequencing used PBMCs or T cells enriched from blood (not recorded which). This chain connects TRBV11-2 to TRBJ1-6, with 7 bases matching TRBD1. CDR3 residues: CASSLGVGGFVSPLHF. In nucleotides, the CDR3 is TGTGCCAGCAGCTTAGGGGTAGGGGGCTTCGTTTCACCCCTCCACTTT.